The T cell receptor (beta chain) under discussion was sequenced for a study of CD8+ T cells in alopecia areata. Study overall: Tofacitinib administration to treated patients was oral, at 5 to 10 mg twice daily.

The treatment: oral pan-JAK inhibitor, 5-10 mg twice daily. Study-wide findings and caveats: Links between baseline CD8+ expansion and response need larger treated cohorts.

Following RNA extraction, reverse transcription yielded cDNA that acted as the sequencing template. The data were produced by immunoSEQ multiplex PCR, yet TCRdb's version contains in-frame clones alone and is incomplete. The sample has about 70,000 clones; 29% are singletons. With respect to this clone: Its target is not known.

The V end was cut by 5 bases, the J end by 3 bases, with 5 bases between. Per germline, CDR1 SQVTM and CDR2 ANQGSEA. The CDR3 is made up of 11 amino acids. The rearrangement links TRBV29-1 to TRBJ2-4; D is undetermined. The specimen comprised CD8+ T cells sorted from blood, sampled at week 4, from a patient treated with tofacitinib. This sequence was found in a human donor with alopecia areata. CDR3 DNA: TGCAGCGTTTGGGGCAAAAACATTCAGTACTTC. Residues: CSVWGKNIQYF.